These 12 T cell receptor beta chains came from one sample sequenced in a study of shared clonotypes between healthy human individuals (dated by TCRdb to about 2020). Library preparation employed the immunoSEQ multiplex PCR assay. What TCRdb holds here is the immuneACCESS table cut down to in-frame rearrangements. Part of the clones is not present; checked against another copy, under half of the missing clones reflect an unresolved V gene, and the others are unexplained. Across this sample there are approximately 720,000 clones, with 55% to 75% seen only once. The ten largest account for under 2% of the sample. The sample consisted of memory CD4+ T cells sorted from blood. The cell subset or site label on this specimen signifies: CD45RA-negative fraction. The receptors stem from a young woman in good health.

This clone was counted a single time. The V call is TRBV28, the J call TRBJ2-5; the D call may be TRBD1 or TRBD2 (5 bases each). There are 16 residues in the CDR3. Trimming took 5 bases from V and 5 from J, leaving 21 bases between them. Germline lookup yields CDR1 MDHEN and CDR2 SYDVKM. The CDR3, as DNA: TGTGCCAGCAGTAGGGGTGGGACCACGGGGATGGAGACCCAGTACTTC. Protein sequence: CASSRGGTTGMETQYF.

CDR3 nucleotides: TGCGCCAGCAGCCAGTCAGCCGGGACAGGGGAAAACACCATATATTTT. It yields the protein CASSQSAGTGENTIYF. This chain connects TRBV4-1 to TRBJ1-3; TRBD1 agrees at 10 bases. This CDR3 region has 16 residues. CDR1 MGHRA and CDR2 YSYEKL come from the germline V gene. V lost 3 bases and J lost 6; bases outside the gene matches: 8.

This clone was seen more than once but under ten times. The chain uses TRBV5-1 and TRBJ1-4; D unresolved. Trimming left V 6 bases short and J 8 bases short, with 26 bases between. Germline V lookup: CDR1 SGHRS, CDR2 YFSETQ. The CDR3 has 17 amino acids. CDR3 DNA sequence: TGCGCCAGCAACCGAGGAGGAGCCCGGCCCTCCGAGGAAAAACTGTTTTTT. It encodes CASNRGGARPSEEKLFF.

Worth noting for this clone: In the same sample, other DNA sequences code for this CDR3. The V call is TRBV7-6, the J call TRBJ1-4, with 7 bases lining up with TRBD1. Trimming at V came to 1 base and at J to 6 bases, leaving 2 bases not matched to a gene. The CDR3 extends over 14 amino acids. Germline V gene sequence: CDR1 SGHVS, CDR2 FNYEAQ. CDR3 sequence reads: CASSLGQGDEKLFF. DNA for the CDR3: TGTGCCAGCAGCTTAGGACAGGGCGATGAAAAACTGTTTTTT.

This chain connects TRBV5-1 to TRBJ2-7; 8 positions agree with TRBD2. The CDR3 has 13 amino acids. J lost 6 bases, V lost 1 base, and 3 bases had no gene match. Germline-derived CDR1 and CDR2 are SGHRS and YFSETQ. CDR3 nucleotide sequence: TGCGCCAGCAGCTTGACCGGGGGGGTCGAGCAGTACTTC. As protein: CASSLTGGVEQYF.

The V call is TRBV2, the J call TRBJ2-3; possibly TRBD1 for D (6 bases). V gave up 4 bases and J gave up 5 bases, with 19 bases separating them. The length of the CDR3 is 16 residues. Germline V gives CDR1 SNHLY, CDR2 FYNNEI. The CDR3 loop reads CASSAHGQLRGDTQYF. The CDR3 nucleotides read TGTGCCAGCAGTGCCCACGGACAGCTCCGGGGAGATACGCAGTATTTT.

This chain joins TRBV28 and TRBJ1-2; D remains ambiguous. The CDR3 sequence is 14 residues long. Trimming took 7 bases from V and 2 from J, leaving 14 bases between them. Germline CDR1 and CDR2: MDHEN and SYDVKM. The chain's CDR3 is CASTSAGQNYGYTF. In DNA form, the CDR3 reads TGTGCCAGCACCTCCGCCGGGCAGAACTATGGCTACACCTTC.

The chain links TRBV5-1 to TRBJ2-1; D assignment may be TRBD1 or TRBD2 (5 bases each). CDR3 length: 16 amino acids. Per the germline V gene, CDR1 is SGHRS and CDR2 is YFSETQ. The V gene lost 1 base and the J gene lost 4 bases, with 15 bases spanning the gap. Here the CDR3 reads CASSLRDQRGYNEQFF. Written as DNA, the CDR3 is TGCGCCAGCAGCTTGCGGGACCAAAGGGGATACAATGAGCAGTTCTTC.

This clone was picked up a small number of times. The CDR3, as DNA: TGTGCCAGCAGCTTCGACAGGGGGCTTAGCTCTGGGGCCAACGTCCTGACTTTC. This sequence encodes CASSFDRGLSSGANVLTF. The genes are TRBV7-9 and TRBJ2-6, with 10 bases fitting TRBD1. The length of the CDR3 is 18 residues. Trimming at V came to 3 bases and at J to 0 bases, leaving 5 bases not matched to a gene. Germline-derived CDR1 and CDR2 are SEHNR and FQNEAQ (reference sequence).

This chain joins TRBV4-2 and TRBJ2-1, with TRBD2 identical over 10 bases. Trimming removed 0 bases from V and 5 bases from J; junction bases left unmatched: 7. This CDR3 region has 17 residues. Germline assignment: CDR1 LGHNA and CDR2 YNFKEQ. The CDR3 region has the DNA TGTGCCAGCAGCCAAGATCCTAGCGGGAGAAGGGACAATGAGCAGTTCTTC. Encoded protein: CASSQDPSGRRDNEQFF.

The CDR3 bases are TGCGCCAGCAGCCAAGGGATGATTCTGAACACTGAAGCTTTCTTT. Its translation: CASSQGMILNTEAFF. The chain uses TRBV4-1 and TRBJ1-1; D is ambiguous. The CDR3 consists of 15 residues. In germline, CDR1 is MGHRA, CDR2 YSYEKL. The V end was cut by 1 base, the J end by 0 bases, with 9 bases between.

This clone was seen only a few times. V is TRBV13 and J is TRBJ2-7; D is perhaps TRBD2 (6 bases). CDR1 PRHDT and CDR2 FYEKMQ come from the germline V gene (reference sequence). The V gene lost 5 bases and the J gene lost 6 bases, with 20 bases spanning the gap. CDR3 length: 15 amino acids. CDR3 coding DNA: TGTGCCAGCAGCGGAGGGTCCGGGACTTTCGGCGAGCAGTACTTC. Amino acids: CASSGGSGTFGEQYF.